This passage covers 11 T cell receptor beta chains from one sample sequenced in a study of cytomegalovirus exposure and HLA in healthy donors (dated by TCRdb to 2017 to 2019). Library preparation employed the immunoSEQ multiplex PCR assay. A mixture of 60 forward primers for TCR Vbeta segments and 13 reverse primers for TCR Jbeta segments was used in the multiplex PCR. TCRdb limited this immuneACCESS table to in-frame rearrangements with V and J called. A share of clones is missing; checked studies link under half to unresolved V genes, and the rest is unexplained. The sample table holds about 62,000 clones, of which over 70% were seen once. The top ten clonotypes cover approximately 7.6% of the sample. Sequencing was carried out using PBMCs. The receptors shown here come from a man aged 55 to 70 in good health and CMV-seropositive.

This rearrangement joins TRBV7-9 to TRBJ2-1, with D maybe TRBD1 (6 bases). The V gene's germline CDR1 is SEHNR and CDR2 FQNEAQ (reference sequence). The V end lost 6 bases, the J end lost 4 bases, and 22 bases lay between the germline ends. The CDR3 has 17 residues. CDR3 sequence (DNA): TGTGCCAGCAGACCCGCGACCGGGACATCAGATTACAATGAGCAGTTCTTC. Its protein is CASRPATGTSDYNEQFF.

The chain recombines TRBV7-8 with TRBJ2-1, with 7 bases lining up with TRBD2. CDR1 and CDR2 from the germline V gene are SGHVS and FQNEAQ. The V and J ends lost 1 base and 14 bases, in that order; junction bases with no gene match: 8. This CDR3 region has 13 residues. CDR3 residues: CASSLDSRGSKFF. In DNA form, the CDR3 reads TGTGCCAGCAGCTTAGATAGTCGCGGGAGTAAGTTCTTC.

V gene TRBV5-6 combines with J gene TRBJ2-6, with unresolved D. CDR1 and CDR2 from the germline V gene are SGHDT and YYEEEE. The germline V and J ends were trimmed by 1 base and 0 bases, with 11 bases remaining between them. The CDR3 sequence is 17 residues long. The CDR3 sequence is CASSLLQSSSGANVLTF. The CDR3 bases are TGTGCCAGCAGCTTGCTACAGAGCAGCTCTGGGGCCAACGTCCTGACTTTC. The full variable domain, rest sourced from reference TRBV5-6 and TRBJ2-6, is DAGVTQSPTHLIKTRGQQVTLRCSPKSGHDTVSWYQQALGQGPQFIFQYYEEEERQRGNFPDRFSGHQFPNYSSELNVNALLLGDSALYLCASSLLQSSSGANVLTFGAGSRLTVL.

The chain links TRBV7-2 to TRBJ2-2; 10 bases map to TRBD1. V dropped 3 bases and J dropped 4; count of bases not matched to a gene: 5. Germline V CDR1 and CDR2: SGHTA, FQGNSA. There are 16 residues in the CDR3. CDR3 in DNA: TGTGCCAGCAGCTTTAGACAGGGGGCGGGCACCGGGGAGCTGTTTTTT. Its translation: CASSFRQGAGTGELFF.

The chain employs TRBV11-3 and TRBJ1-2, with 7 bases that match TRBD1. Germline V gives CDR1 SGHNT, CDR2 YENEEA. Trimming took 3 bases from V and 0 from J; bases not matched to a gene: 1. The CDR3 contains 14 residues. CDR3 sequence (DNA): TGTGCCAGCAGCTTCAGGGGGTCTAACTATGGCTACACCTTC. Amino acid sequence: CASSFRGSNYGYTF.

The chain uses TRBV5-5 and TRBJ1-2, with TRBD1 matching 9 bases. This CDR3 has 15 amino acids. The germline V gene has CDR1 SGHKS and CDR2 YYEKEE (reference sequence). Trimming cost V 2 bases and J 8 bases; bases outside gene matches: 10. CDR3 in amino acids: CASSLGQGPVYGYTF. CDR3 nucleotide sequence: TGTGCCAGCAGCTTAGGACAGGGGCCGGTCTACGGCTACACCTTC.

The CDR3 nucleotides are TGTGCCAGCTGGAGCCGGGATGAGCAGTTCTTC. Protein product: CASWSRDEQFF. V usage is TRBV6-5 and J usage is TRBJ2-1; D gene uncertain. This CDR3 is 11 amino acids long. V was shortened by 8 bases and J by 8 bases, with 10 bases between the two germline ends. CDR1 and CDR2 from the germline V gene are MNHEY and SVGAGI.

This rearrangement joins TRBV7-9 to TRBJ2-3, with 7 bases lining up with TRBD1. The CDR3 is made up of 15 amino acids. Germline loops: CDR1 SEHNR, CDR2 FQNEAQ (reference sequence). V was pared by 5 bases and J by 0 bases, with 5 bases of the junction left unmatched. The CDR3 DNA reads as TGTGCCAGCAGCCTCCGGGACAGTAGCACAGATACGCAGTATTTT. It yields the protein CASSLRDSSTDTQYF.

DNA for the CDR3: TGTGCCATCAGTGCCGGGACTACCCTTGGCGAGCAGTACTTC. Protein product: CAISAGTTLGEQYF. The chain couples TRBV10-3 to TRBJ2-7; 7 positions match TRBD2. Germline V gene data show CDR1 as ENHRY and CDR2 as SYGVKD. The CDR3 has 14 amino acids. The ends lost 4 bases at V and 6 bases at J; junction bases unmatched: 9.

For this clone: One junction end disagrees with the germline gene, perhaps due to a read error. The J gene is TRBJ2-1, the V gene TRBV7-7; 9 bases are shared with TRBD1. The CDR3 extends over 15 amino acids. From germline, CDR1 is SSHAT and CDR2 FNYEAQ (reference sequence). The DNA of the CDR3 is TGTGCTAGCAGTAAAACAGGGGGCGATTACCATGAGCAGTTCTTC. As protein: CASSKTGGDYHEQFF.

The rearrangement links TRBV6-1 to TRBJ2-5; 8 bases match TRBD2. The germline CDR1 and CDR2 sequences are MNHNS and SASEGT. There are 13 residues in the CDR3. The CDR3 DNA follows: TGTGCTACCACGGTAGCGGGAAGTAGGGAGCAGTACTTC. As protein: CATTVAGSREQYF.